This T cell receptor beta chain appears in the sequencing data of a study of blood T cell repertoires in COVID-19 (TCRdb year 2020). Regarding the research as a whole: Samples covering the acute and convalescent phases of COVID-19 were provided by collaborators in the United States, Italy and Spain. The repertoires were made available in a free public database intended to serve as a resource for research on the immune response to SARS-CoV-2. Where available, HLA class I and class II types were taken from metadata supplied by the sample provider and were not determined by assay-based typing. The dataset comprised deeply sampled blood TCRbeta repertoires from subjects exposed to, actively infected with, or recovered from COVID-19. The prospective study material was composed of cDNA or gDNA derived from T cells, B-cell-depleted T cells, or PBMCs. The sample metadata nearly always contained a de-identified subject ID, COVID-19 status, age in years and sex. Samples were obtained from the ongoing ImmuneRACE study (first 160 participants) and from over a thousand subjects provided by 6 global collaborators. On the study overall, not on this receptor specifically: The quantity of clinical and demographic metadata differed by source and by participant and was supplied without curation.

About this clone itself: Its antigen remains undetermined. There are no base qualities to consult, and no much larger clone falls within one base.

Each collaborating institution followed its own protocols to collect whole blood in K2EDTA tubes. Collaborator samples were shipped for TCRbeta analysis as frozen whole blood, isolated PBMCs, or DNA extracted from either sample type. CDR1 and CDR2, looked up from the germline V gene, are LGHNA and YSLEER. From V the trimming removes 4 bases and from J it removes 11 bases, while the gene matches leave 8 bases of the junction unaccounted for. The CDR3 numbers 13 residues from cysteine through phenylalanine. The sequence is cut down to CDR3 DNA, 39 bases in frame from base 1. TCRbeta CDR3 regions were amplified from genomic DNA by means of the immunoSEQ Assay, a bias-controlled multiplex PCR. The authors' pipeline ran thus. The number of nucleated cells in each sample was estimated by amplification of reference gene primers within the assay. To quantify the absolute abundance of each unique TCRbeta CDR3 rearrangement, sequence reads were collapsed and filtered. Productive Simpson clonality was computed per sample as the square root of Simpson's diversity index over productive rearrangements. As stored in TCRdb, this immuneACCESS dataset retains in-frame rearrangements with V and J assigned. A fraction of the clones does not appear; measured against another copy, unresolved V genes explain less than half of the discrepancy, and the remainder lacks a known reason. Clone size and the V and J calls come from that table; the DNA yielded D and trimming. The sample table holds approximately 94,000 clones, of which 85% to 90% were seen once. The leading ten clones occupy roughly 4.6% of the sample.

In this chain, TRBV4-3 is recombined with TRBJ2-3; TRBD1 aligns with 8 central bases. The sample taken for sequencing was peripheral blood. This sequence originates from a human donor in a cohort sampled during active COVID-19. The DNA reads as follows: TGCGCCAGCAGCCCGAAGACAGGGGCAGGGCAGTATTTT. Translated, this gives CASSPKTGAGQYF.